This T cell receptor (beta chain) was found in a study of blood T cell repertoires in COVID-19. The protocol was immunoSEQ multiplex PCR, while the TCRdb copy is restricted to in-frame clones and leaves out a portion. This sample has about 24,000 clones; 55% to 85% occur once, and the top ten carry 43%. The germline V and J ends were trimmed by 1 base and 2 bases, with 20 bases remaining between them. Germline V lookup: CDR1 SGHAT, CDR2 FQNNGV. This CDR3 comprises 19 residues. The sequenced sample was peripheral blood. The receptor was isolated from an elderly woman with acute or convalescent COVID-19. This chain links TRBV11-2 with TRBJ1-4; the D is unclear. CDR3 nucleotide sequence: TGTGCCAGCAGCTTAGTCTCCCCCGACCGGCGGGCGACTAATGAAAAACTGTTTTTT. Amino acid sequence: CASSLVSPDRRATNEKLFF. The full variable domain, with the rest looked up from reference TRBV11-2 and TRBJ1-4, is EAGVAQSPRYKIIEKRQSVAFWCNPISGHATLYWYQQILGQGPKLLIQFQNNGVVDDSQLPKDRFSAERLKGVDSTLKIQPAKLEDSAVYLCASSLVSPDRRATNEKLFFGSGTQLSVL.